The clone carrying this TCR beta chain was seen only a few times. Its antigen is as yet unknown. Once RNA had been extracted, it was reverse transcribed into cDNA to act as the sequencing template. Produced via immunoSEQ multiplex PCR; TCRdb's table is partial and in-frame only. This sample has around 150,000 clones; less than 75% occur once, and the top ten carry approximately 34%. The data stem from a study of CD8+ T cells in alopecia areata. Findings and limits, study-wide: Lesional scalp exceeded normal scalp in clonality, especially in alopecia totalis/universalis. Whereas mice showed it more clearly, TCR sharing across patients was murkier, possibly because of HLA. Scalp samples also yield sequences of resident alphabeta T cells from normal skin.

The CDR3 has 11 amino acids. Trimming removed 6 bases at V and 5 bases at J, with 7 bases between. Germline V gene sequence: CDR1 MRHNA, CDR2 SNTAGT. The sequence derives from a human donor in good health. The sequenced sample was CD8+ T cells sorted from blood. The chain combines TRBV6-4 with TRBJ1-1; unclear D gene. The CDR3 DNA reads TGTGCCAGCAGCACAGATACTGAAGCTTTCTTT. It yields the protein CASSTDTEAFF.